This paragraph covers one T cell receptor beta chain sequence. A much larger clone differs from this one at a single base, so this may be a read error. In the same sample, other DNA sequences code for this CDR3. This entry belongs to a study of shared clonotypes between healthy human individuals. On the study more broadly: Donors were a couple of women and three men aged 18 to 49.

Germline CDR1 SGHNT, CDR2 YYREEE (reference sequence). V gave up 4 bases and J gave up 3 bases; unmatched junction bases: 1. The CDR3 extends over 12 amino acids. Sequencing was performed with immunoSEQ multiplex PCR; in TCRdb, only in-frame clones are kept and a portion is missing. The table lists roughly 2 million clones, roughly 94% of them singletons. Adult donors, all healthy and HIV-negative, had no recent acute infections or vaccinations. This sequence originates from a man aged 18-30 years in good health. The sequencing sample was made of naive CD4+ T cells sorted from blood. As for subset: CD45RA+ positively selected. This chain uses TRBV5-4 with TRBJ2-7; 7 nucleotides line up with TRBD1. The CDR3 DNA is TGTGCCAGCAGCAGGGACAGCTACGAGCAGTACTTC. Translated: CASSRDSYEQYF.